This T cell receptor (beta chain) was captured in a study of CD8+CD57+ T cells in acquired aplastic anemia. About the study: When averaged, DNA from sorted CD4+ and CD8+ cells came to approximately 3 ug. On average, healthy donors gave 9 million to 11 million reads for CD4+ cells. Whole-study findings and limits: No significant difference in CD8+ Simpson's diversity was found between patients and controls. Fewer than 30 shared CD8+ CDR3s appeared highly expressed within patients' immunodominant clones.

V was clipped by 5 bases and J by 1 base, with 10 bases between them. The germline CDR1 and CDR2 sequences are SGHTA and FQGNSA. The CDR3 covers 14 residues. It was genomic DNA that served as the template for profiling TCR beta VDJ and CDR3. TCRdb reprocessed the reads via MiXCR and lists one record per CDR3 protein. The table records about 190,000 distinct CDR3 sequences, roughly half of them present only once. This clonotype has a count of ten or more. Antigen unknown. The chain employs TRBV7-2 and TRBJ2-3; D might be TRBD2 (7 bases). The receptor was isolated from a human donor in good health, serving as a control. Sequenced material: sorted CD4+, CD8+, or CD8+CD57+ T cells (not recorded which) from PBMCs. CDR3 sequence reads: CASSPGGRTDTQYF. The CDR3 bases are TGTGCCAGCAGCCCGGGGGGCCGCACAGATACGCAGTATTTT.